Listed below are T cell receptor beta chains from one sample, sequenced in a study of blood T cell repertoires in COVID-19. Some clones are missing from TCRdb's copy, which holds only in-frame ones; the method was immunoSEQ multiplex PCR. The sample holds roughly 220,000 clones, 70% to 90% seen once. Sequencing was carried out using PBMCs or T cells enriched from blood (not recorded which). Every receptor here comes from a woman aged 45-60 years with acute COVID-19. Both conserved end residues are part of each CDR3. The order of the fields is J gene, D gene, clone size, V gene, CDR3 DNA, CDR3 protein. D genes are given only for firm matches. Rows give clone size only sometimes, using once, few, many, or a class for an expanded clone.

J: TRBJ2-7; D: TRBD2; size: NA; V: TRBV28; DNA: TGTGCCAGCAGAGGAGCGGGAGGGGCCTACGAGCAGTACTTC; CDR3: CASRGAGGAYEQYF
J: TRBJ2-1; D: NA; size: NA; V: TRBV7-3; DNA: TGTGCCAGCAGCCCACAGGGATCCTACAATGAGCAGTTCTTC; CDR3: CASSPQGSYNEQFF
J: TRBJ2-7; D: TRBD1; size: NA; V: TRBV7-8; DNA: TGTGCCAGCGGTCTGAACAGGGGGCCAGCCTACGAGCAGTACTTC; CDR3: CASGLNRGPAYEQYF
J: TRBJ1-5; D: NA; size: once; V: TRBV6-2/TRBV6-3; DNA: TGTGCCAGCAGTCGGGAGGGGGGGAGCAATCAGCCCCAGCATTTT; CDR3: CASSREGGSNQPQHF
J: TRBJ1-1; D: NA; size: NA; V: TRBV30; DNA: TGTGCCTGGAGTGGGGGACGGGGGACCACTGAAGCTTTCTTT; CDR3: CAWSGGRGTTEAFF
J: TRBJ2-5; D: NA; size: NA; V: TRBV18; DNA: TGTGCCAGCTCACCGCCTACTAGAGAGACCCAGTACTTC; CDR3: CASSPPTRETQYF
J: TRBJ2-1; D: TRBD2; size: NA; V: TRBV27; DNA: TGTGCCAGCAGCCAGGCGGGAGGCTACAATGAGCAGTTCTTC; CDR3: CASSQAGGYNEQFF
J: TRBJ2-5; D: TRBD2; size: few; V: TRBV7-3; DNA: TGTGCCAGCAATCGCGGGAGGGCCCTGGAGACCCAGTACTTC; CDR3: CASNRGRALETQYF
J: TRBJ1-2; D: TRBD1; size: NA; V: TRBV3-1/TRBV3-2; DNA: TGTGCCAGCAGCCGACGAGGTTTCGACAGGGGGCTAAACTATGGCTACACCTTC; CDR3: CASSRRGFDRGLNYGYTF
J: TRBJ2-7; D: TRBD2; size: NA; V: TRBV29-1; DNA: TGCAGCGTCGACTTAGCGGGAGATTCCTACGAGCAGTACTTC; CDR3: CSVDLAGDSYEQYF
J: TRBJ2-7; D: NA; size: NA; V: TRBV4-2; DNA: TGTGCCAGCAGCCAAGATCTGACGGGAGCACGTTACGAGCAGTACTTC; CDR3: CASSQDLTGARYEQYF
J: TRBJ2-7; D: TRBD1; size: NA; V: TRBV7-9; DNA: TGTGCCAGCAGCGGAGGGACAGGGACAACCTACGAGCAGTACTTC; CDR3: CASSGGTGTTYEQYF
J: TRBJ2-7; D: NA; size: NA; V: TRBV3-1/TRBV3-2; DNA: TGTGCCAGCAGTCCCTCCGGGCAGGGGTTATCATTGGAGTACTTC; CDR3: CASSPSGQGLSLEYF
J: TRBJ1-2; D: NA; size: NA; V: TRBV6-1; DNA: TGTGCCAGCAGTGAAGGTTTCAGGGGATCATATGGCTACACCTTC; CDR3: CASSEGFRGSYGYTF
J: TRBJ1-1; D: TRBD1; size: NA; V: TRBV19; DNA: TGTGCCAGTAGTATAGACCCGACAGGGTTGGGAGCTTTCTTT; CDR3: CASSIDPTGLGAFF
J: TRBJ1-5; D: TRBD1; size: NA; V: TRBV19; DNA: TGTGCCAGTAGTAACCTTGGACAGGCGGGCAATCAGCCCCAGCATTTT; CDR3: CASSNLGQAGNQPQHF
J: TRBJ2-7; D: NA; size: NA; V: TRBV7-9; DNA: TGTGCCAGCAGCCCACAGGGAGACTACGAGCAGTACTTC; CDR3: CASSPQGDYEQYF
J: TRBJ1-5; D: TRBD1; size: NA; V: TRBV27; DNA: TGTGCCAGCAGTTTAGGAGGGGGCTGGGGTGTCAATCAGCCCCAGCATTTT; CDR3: CASSLGGGWGVNQPQHF
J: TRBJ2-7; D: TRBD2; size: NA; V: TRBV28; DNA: TGTGCCAGCAGCCTGACTAGCGTCTCCTACGAGCAGTACTTC; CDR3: CASSLTSVSYEQYF
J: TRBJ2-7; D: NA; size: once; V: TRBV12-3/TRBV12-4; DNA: TGTGCCAGCAGTTTATACTACGAGCAGTACTTC; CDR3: CASSLYYEQYF
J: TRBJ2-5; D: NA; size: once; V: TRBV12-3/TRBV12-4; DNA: TGTGCCAGCAGCCAGCTAGGGACCCAGTACTTC; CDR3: CASSQLGTQYF
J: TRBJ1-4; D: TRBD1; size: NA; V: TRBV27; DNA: TGTGCCAGCACTTCCACACAGGGGTGGAATGAAAAACTGTTTTTT; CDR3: CASTSTQGWNEKLFF
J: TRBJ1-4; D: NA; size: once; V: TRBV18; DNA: TGTGCCAGCTCACCGACAGCTATTAATGAAAAACTGTTTTTT; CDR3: CASSPTAINEKLFF
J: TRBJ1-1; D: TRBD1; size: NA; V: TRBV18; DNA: TGTGCCAGCTCCCTCGACAGGGGTGACACTGAAGCTTTCTTT; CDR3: CASSLDRGDTEAFF
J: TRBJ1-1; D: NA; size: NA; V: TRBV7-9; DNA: TGTGCCAGCAGCTCTACCCCTGGACAGACTGAAGCTTTCTTT; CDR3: CASSSTPGQTEAFF
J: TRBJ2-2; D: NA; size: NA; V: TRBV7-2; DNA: TGTGCCAGCAGCTTAGTTCTGGCCGTCCCCGGGGAGCTGTTTTTT; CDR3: CASSLVLAVPGELFF
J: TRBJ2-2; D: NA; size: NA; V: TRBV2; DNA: TGTGCCAGTTGGGGAGGTCATGGGAACACCGGGGAGCTGTTTTTT; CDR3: CASWGGHGNTGELFF
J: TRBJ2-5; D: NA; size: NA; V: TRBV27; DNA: TGTGCCAGCAGTGGGGCCTCTAGGGAGACCCAGTACTTC; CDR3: CASSGASRETQYF
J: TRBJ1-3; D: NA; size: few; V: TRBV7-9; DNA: TGTGCCAGCAGCCCACTTTGGGGGGCTGGAAACACCATATATTTT; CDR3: CASSPLWGAGNTIYF
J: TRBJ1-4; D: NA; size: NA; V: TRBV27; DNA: TGTGCCAGCAGTTTGAACAGTTTTGAAAAACTGTTTTTT; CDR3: CASSLNSFEKLFF
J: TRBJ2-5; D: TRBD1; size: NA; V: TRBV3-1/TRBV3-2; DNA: TGTGCCAGCAGCCCCACGATGGACAGGGGGCGGATTCGGGGGACCCAGTACTTC; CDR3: CASSPTMDRGRIRGTQYF
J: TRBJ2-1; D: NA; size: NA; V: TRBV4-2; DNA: TGTGCCAGCAGCCAAGGCGGGTCGGGACTTCAAGCATCAGATGAGCAGTTCTTC; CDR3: CASSQGGSGLQASDEQFF
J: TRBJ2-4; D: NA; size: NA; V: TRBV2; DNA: TGTGCCAGCACCGCGGGCAACGCCAAAAACATTCAGTACTTC; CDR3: CASTAGNAKNIQYF
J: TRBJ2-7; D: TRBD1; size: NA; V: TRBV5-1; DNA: TGCGCCAGCAGCCGGGACAGGGTAGGCGAGCAGTACTTC; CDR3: CASSRDRVGEQYF
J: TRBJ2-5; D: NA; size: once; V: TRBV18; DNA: TGTGCCAGCTCGCAGGCCTCCGATCGACAAGAGACCCAGTACTTC; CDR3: CASSQASDRQETQYF
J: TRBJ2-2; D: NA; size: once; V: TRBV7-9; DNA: TGTGCCAGCCGAAAGGAGGGGTCCGGGGAGCTGTTTTTT; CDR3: CASRKEGSGELFF
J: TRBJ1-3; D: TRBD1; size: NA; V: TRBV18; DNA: TGTGCCAGCTCAAGACAGGGGCGAGGGGAAGGAAACACCATATATTTT; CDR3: CASSRQGRGEGNTIYF
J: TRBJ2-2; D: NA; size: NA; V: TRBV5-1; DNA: TGCGCCAGCAAGGAACAGGGAGATGGGGAGCTGTTTTTT; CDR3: CASKEQGDGELFF
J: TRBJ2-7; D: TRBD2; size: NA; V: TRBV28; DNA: TGTGCCAGCACCCCGACTAGCGGGAGATTATACTTC; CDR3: CASTPTSGRLYF
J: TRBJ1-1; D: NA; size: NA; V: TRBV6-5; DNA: TGTGCCAGCAGTTACTCCCACCTTCTAAACACTGAAGCTTTCTTT; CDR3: CASSYSHLLNTEAFF
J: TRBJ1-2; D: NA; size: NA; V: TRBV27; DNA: TGTGCCAGCACCCTGGGGCAGGGGAGCGGCTACACCTTC; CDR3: CASTLGQGSGYTF
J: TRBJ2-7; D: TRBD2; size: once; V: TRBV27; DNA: TGTGCCAGCCGAGGACTAGCGGGAGAGGGCGAGCAGTACTTC; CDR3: CASRGLAGEGEQYF
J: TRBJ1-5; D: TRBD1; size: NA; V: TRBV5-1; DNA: TGCGCCAGCAGCTTGGAAGGGGGCAGTTTTCAGCCCCAGCATTTT; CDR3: CASSLEGGSFQPQHF